These 24 T cell receptor beta chains were all obtained from the same sample, sequenced in a study of CD8 T cells in Susac syndrome. RNA in amounts of 0.5 to 1 ug was reverse transcribed with random hexamers. TCRdb recomputed calls from the immunoSEQ multiplex PCR reads with MiXCR, one row per CDR3 protein. This sample has 150,000 to 200,000 distinct CDR3 sequences; approximately 95% occur once, and the top ten carry approximately 0.094%. The sample comprised CD4+ T cells from PBMCs. The source is a human donor with multiple sclerosis.

The chain couples TRBV3-1 to TRBJ2-1, with 9 bases aligning to TRBD2. Trimming cost V 4 bases and J 10 bases; bases outside gene matches: 2. The CDR3 runs to 12 residues. Germline CDR1 and CDR2: LGHDT and YNNKEL (reference sequence). CDR3: CASSLAGVEQFF. The CDR3 DNA reads as TGTGCCAGCAGCCTAGCGGGAGTCGAGCAGTTCTTC.

CDR3 nucleotides: TGCAGTGCTAGAGATGCGGCGGGCTACAACACAGATACGCAGTATTTT. Translation: CSARDAAGYNTDTQYF. The chain has TRBV20-1 and TRBJ2-3; a possible D gene is TRBD2 (5 bases). Trimming left V 0 bases short and J 2 bases short, with 15 bases between. The CDR3 contains 16 residues. Per germline, CDR1 DFQATT and CDR2 SNEGSKA (reference sequence).

The chain carries TRBV4-2 and TRBJ1-2; D remains unclear. Looked up from germline, CDR1 is LGHNA and CDR2 is YNFKEQ. V dropped 0 bases and J dropped 5 bases, with 10 bases sitting between them. This CDR3 has 14 residues. The CDR3 coding sequence is TGTGCCAGCAGCCAAGAAGGATCGGCTTATGGCTACACCTTC. It encodes CASSQEGSAYGYTF.

J is TRBJ2-7 and V is TRBV18, with D tentatively TRBD1 or TRBD2 (5 bases each). Germline-derived CDR1 and CDR2 are KGHSH and LQKENI. This CDR3 comprises 14 residues. V was clipped by 2 bases and J by 5 bases, with 13 bases between them. DNA for the CDR3: TGTGCCAGCTCACCAGCCGGGACGCCAAACGAGCAGTACTTC. This codes for CASSPAGTPNEQYF. The whole variable domain, remainder taken from reference TRBV18 and TRBJ2-7, is NAGVMQNPRHLVRRRGQEARLRCSPMKGHSHVYWYRQLPEEGLKFMVYLQKENIIDESGMPKERFSAEFPKEGPSILRIQQVVRGDSAAYFCASSPAGTPNEQYFGPGTRLTVT.

The CDR3 protein is CASSLGQGSSSYEQYF. CDR3 nucleotide sequence: TGCGCCAGCAGCTTGGGACAGGGATCCAGCTCCTACGAGCAGTACTTC. This chain joins TRBV5-1 and TRBJ2-7; 7 bases line up with TRBD1. CDR1 is SGHRS, CDR2 YFSETQ, per germline. CDR3 length equals 16 residues. Trimming at V came to 0 bases and at J to 0 bases, leaving 6 bases not matched to a gene.

The chain recombines TRBV24-1 with TRBJ2-1; 12 bases map to TRBD2. V lost 11 bases and J lost 7; bases outside the gene matches: 8. The CDR3 sequence is 14 residues long. Germline assignment: CDR1 KGHDR and CDR2 SFDVKD. CDR3 loop: CASSLAGGMNEQFF. CDR3 in DNA: TGTGCCAGCTCTCTAGCGGGGGGGATGAATGAGCAGTTCTTC.

The rearrangement joins TRBV30 to TRBJ2-7; D unresolved. V was trimmed by 2 bases and J by 9 bases, leaving 11 bases between them. Germline CDR1 GTSNPN, CDR2 SVGIG (reference sequence). This CDR3 is 11 amino acids long. CDR3 coding DNA: TGTGCCTGGAGTATATTATGGGGGCAGTACTTC. This codes for CAWSILWGQYF.

The CDR3 bases are TGTGCCACCAGTCCCCGGGACACTACCTACGAGCAGTACTTC. It encodes CATSPRDTTYEQYF. The genes are TRBV3-1 and TRBJ2-7, with D perhaps matching TRBD1 (6 bases). Between the trimmed V and J ends, which lost 10 bases and 2 bases, there was a span of 18 bases. The CDR3 extends over 14 amino acids. CDR1 LGHDT and CDR2 YNNKEL come from the germline V gene (reference sequence).

This clonotype appeared a single time. V usage is TRBV10-1 and J usage is TRBJ2-7, with D possibly matching TRBD2 (5 bases). The germline V gene has CDR1 WNHNN and CDR2 SYGVQD (reference sequence). The CDR3 runs 14 residues. V was cut by 0 bases and J by 1 base, with 7 bases left in between. The CDR3 DNA is TGCGCCAGCAGTGAGTCGGGCGGGTCCTACGAGCAGTACTTC. Translating gives CASSESGGSYEQYF.

The V call is TRBV20-1, the J call TRBJ2-1; perhaps D is TRBD1 or TRBD2 (5 bases each). Germline values: CDR1 DFQATT, CDR2 SNEGSKA (reference sequence). The V end lost 5 bases, the J end lost 4 bases, and 15 bases lay between the germline ends. The CDR3 totals 14 residues. As DNA, the CDR3 is TGCAGTGCTCCCGGGGCATCATTTTACAATGAGCAGTTCTTC. As protein: CSAPGASFYNEQFF.

The gene calls are TRBV18 and TRBJ2-2; 14 nucleotides match TRBD2. The V segment lost 4 bases and the J segment 3 bases; nucleotides outside the gene matches: 1. Germline V gene data show CDR1 as KGHSH and CDR2 as LQKENI. The CDR3 totals 16 residues. CDR3 DNA: TGTGCCAGCTCACGACTAGCGGGAGGGGACACCGGGGAGCTGTTTTTT. Its translation: CASSRLAGGDTGELFF.

J is TRBJ1-5 and V is TRBV20-1, with a tentative D call TRBD1 (6 bases). Trimming took off 6 bases at V and 5 bases at J, with 17 bases between the two ends. The CDR3 extends over 14 amino acids. The germline gives CDR1 DFQATT, CDR2 SNEGSKA (reference sequence). CDR3: CSAKRGVVDQPQHF. CDR3 DNA sequence: TGCAGTGCCAAAAGGGGGGTTGTCGATCAGCCCCAGCATTTT.

The CDR3 reads CASTQWAGEKFF. CDR3 bases: TGTGCCAGCACCCAATGGGCAGGGGAAAAGTTCTTC. The chain has TRBV5-6 and TRBJ2-1; tentatively, D is TRBD1 (6 bases). Germline CDR1 is SGHDT and CDR2 is YYEEEE. Trimming shortened V by 6 bases and J by 14 bases, and 18 bases separated the two germline ends. This CDR3 is built from 12 residues. The entire variable domain, with the rest obtained from reference TRBV5-6 and TRBJ2-1, is as follows: DAGVTQSPTHLIKTRGQQVTLRCSPKSGHDTVSWYQQALGQGPQFIFQYYEEEERQRGNFPDRFSGHQFPNYSSELNVNALLLGDSALYLCASTQWAGEKFFGPGTRLTVL.

V usage is TRBV6-2 or TRBV6-3 and J usage is TRBJ2-7; D is uncertain. Per the germline V gene, CDR1 is MNHEY and CDR2 is SVGEGT. The CDR3 covers 14 residues. With 11 bases removed from V and 1 base from J, the gap between germline ends came to 18 bases. The CDR3 sequence: CASKRAKLSYEQYF. The CDR3 DNA sequence: TGTGCCTCCAAGAGAGCGAAGCTATCCTACGAGCAGTACTTC.

This clonotype has a single count. This sequence joins TRBV28 and TRBJ1-2; the D is unclear. The CDR3 length is 13 residues. Trimming took off 8 bases at V and 2 bases at J, with 12 bases between the two ends. The germline gives CDR1 MDHEN, CDR2 SYDVKM. The CDR3 DNA sequence: TGTGCCAGCCGAGACGGCTTCAACTATGGCTACACCTTC. Translating gives CASRDGFNYGYTF.

V usage is TRBV4-2 and J usage is TRBJ2-6; D gene ambiguous. V lost 1 base and J lost 0, with 13 bases in between. The germline V gene encodes CDR1 LGHNA and CDR2 YNFKEQ. The CDR3 has 18 amino acids. The CDR3 loop reads CASSQVETRNSGANVLTF. The CDR3 region has the DNA TGTGCCAGCAGCCAAGTTGAAACCCGTAACTCTGGGGCCAACGTCCTGACTTTC.

The chain joins TRBV20-1 to TRBJ2-1; D may correspond to TRBD1 or TRBD2 (5 bases each). Germline V gives CDR1 DFQATT, CDR2 SNEGSKA (reference sequence). This CDR3 comprises 13 residues. V was clipped by 5 bases and J by 5 bases, with 13 bases between them. In nucleotides, the CDR3 is TGCAGTGCTGGATGGGACCTTCACAATGAGCAGTTCTTC. This encodes CSAGWDLHNEQFF.

The gene calls are TRBV12-3 or TRBV12-4 and TRBJ2-3; D is unclear. Trimming took off 3 bases at V and 4 bases at J, with 14 bases between the two ends. The CDR3 consists of 15 residues. The CDR3 loop is CASSFAAREADTQYF. The CDR3 nucleotides are TGTGCCAGCAGTTTCGCGGCCCGAGAAGCAGATACGCAGTATTTT.

The rearrangement links TRBV6-5 to TRBJ1-5; no definite D call. Germline V CDR1 and CDR2: MNHEY, SVGAGI. V was trimmed by 0 bases and J by 1 base, leaving 16 bases between them. The CDR3 consists of 18 residues. DNA of the CDR3: TGTGCCAGCAGTTACTCCTCCCCCGTCTTCGAGAGCAATCAGCCCCAGCATTTT. As protein: CASSYSSPVFESNQPQHF.

This chain connects TRBV5-1 to TRBJ2-7, with 7 bases identical to TRBD1. Germline V lookup: CDR1 SGHRS, CDR2 YFSETQ. V dropped 6 bases and J dropped 1; count of bases not matched to a gene: 4. The CDR3 consists of 13 residues. The CDR3 is CASKGTASYEQYF. As DNA, the CDR3 is TGCGCCAGCAAGGGGACAGCGTCCTACGAGCAGTACTTC.

The rearrangement joins TRBV7-9 to TRBJ2-7, with D possibly being TRBD1 or TRBD2 (5 bases each). The length of the CDR3 is 13 residues. The germline V gene encodes CDR1 SEHNR and CDR2 FQNEAQ (reference sequence). Trimming stripped 4 bases from V and 3 bases from J, with 10 bases between. The CDR3, as DNA: TGTGCCAGCAGCTCCGGGACGTACTACGAGCAGTACTTC. It encodes CASSSGTYYEQYF.

The chain has TRBV25-1 and TRBJ2-2; 7 bases match TRBD1. Trimming removed 4 bases from V and 4 bases from J; junction bases left unmatched: 0. The germline CDR1 and CDR2 sequences are MGHDK and SYGVNS. There are 13 residues in the CDR3. The CDR3 reads CASSGTGTGELFF. As DNA, the CDR3 is TGTGCCAGCAGTGGGACAGGCACCGGGGAGCTGTTTTTT.

This chain links TRBV28 with TRBJ2-5; 8 nucleotides agree with TRBD2. With 11 bases clipped from V and 7 bases from J, the junction kept 12 bases outside the gene matches. The CDR3 contains 13 residues. From germline, CDR1 is MDHEN and CDR2 SYDVKM. The CDR3 loop reads CASRGGLDGTQYF. CDR3 sequence (DNA): TGTGCCTCCAGAGGGGGACTAGATGGGACCCAGTACTTC.

The CDR3 coding sequence is TGCAGCGCCCGCCGGGACAGGACCTACAATGAGCAGTTCTTC. Its translation: CSARRDRTYNEQFF. The chain joins TRBV29-1 to TRBJ2-1; 8 bases fit TRBD1. The CDR3 loop spans 14 amino acids. The V gene's germline CDR1 is SQVTM and CDR2 ANQGSEA. V lost 7 bases, J lost 2 bases, and 7 bases stayed unmatched.